Below, 21 T cell receptor beta chains from the same sample are listed, as sequenced in a study of beta chain features in type 1 diabetes. Their specific antigens are unknown. Study-wide results and limits: When Type 1 diabetes patients were examined, their TCRB CDR3s proved moderately but significantly shorter in all four CD4+ subsets.

The sequenced template was cDNA made from the entire isolated RNA. Data came from immunoSEQ multiplex PCR; TCRdb stores just in-frame clones and leaves some out. The data show about 160,000 clones, under 13% seen once. Sample: central memory CD4+ T cells from blood. Receptors were obtained from a man aged 30-40 years with type 1 diabetes.

This clone appeared a single time. The chain employs TRBV4-3 and TRBJ2-1, with 8 nucleotides matching TRBD1. J gave up 5 bases and V 4 bases, and 7 bases lay outside the gene matches. The CDR3 sequence is 15 residues long. Germline CDR1 and CDR2: LGHNA and YSLEER. CDR3 DNA: TGCGCCAGCAGCCGGGGGACAGGAGTTAACAATGAGCAGTTCTTC. It is translated as CASSRGTGVNNEQFF.

This clone was detected a few times. This chain links TRBV5-8 with TRBJ2-6; no firm D call. Trimming removed 3 bases from V and 1 base from J, with 5 bases in between. The germline gives CDR1 SGHTS, CDR2 YDEGEE. The CDR3 sequence is 14 residues long. The CDR3 bases are TGTGCCAGCAGCTGGCGGTCTGGGGCCAACGTCCTGACTTTC. Encoded protein: CASSWRSGANVLTF.

The genes are TRBV6-5 and TRBJ2-7; 10 positions match TRBD2. This CDR3 comprises 15 residues. Trimming at V came to 2 bases and at J to 3 bases, leaving 4 bases not matched to a gene. CDR1 and CDR2 (germline): MNHEY, SVGAGI. CDR3 region: CASSYRTSGYYEQYF. CDR3 in DNA: TGTGCCAGCAGTTACAGGACTAGCGGATACTACGAGCAGTACTTC.

The chain joins TRBV29-1 to TRBJ2-1, with 7 bases matching TRBD1. J gave up 8 bases and V 1 base, and 2 bases lay outside the gene matches. The CDR3 length is 12 residues. The germline CDR1 and CDR2 sequences are SQVTM and ANQGSEA. CDR3 sequence (DNA): TGCAGCGTTGAAGGACAGGGCCATGAGCAGTTCTTC. Protein: CSVEGQGHEQFF.

The chain uses TRBV6-1 and TRBJ2-1; 7 bases agree with TRBD2. This CDR3 is built from 16 residues. Trimming cost V 0 bases and J 10 bases; bases outside gene matches: 12. The V gene's germline CDR1 is MNHNS and CDR2 SASEGT. The CDR3 here is CASSEAWGSGIFEQFF. The CDR3 DNA reads as TGTGCCAGCAGTGAAGCGTGGGGAAGCGGGATCTTCGAGCAGTTCTTC.

This clone was seen only a few times. The chain combines TRBV13 with TRBJ2-5; D uncertain. CDR1 and CDR2 (germline): PRHDT, FYEKMQ (reference sequence). The V gene lost 1 base and the J gene lost 5 bases, with 11 bases spanning the gap. The CDR3 loop spans 14 amino acids. CDR3 loop: CASSLDQAVETQYF. The CDR3 nucleotides are TGTGCCAGCAGCTTAGACCAGGCTGTGGAGACCCAGTACTTC.

As to this clone: The sample holds other DNA sequences that translate to the same CDR3. The gene calls are TRBV5-1 and TRBJ2-1, with 7 bases that match TRBD1. The ends lost 0 bases at V and 7 bases at J; junction bases unmatched: 7. Per the germline V gene, CDR1 is SGHRS and CDR2 is YFSETQ. The CDR3 totals 15 residues. The CDR3, as DNA: TGCGCCAGCAGCTTGGATGTGGCAGGGGGAAATGAGCAGTTCTTC. Translation gives CASSLDVAGGNEQFF.

Only a few counts were recorded for this clone. The chain employs TRBV7-2 and TRBJ2-5; the match to TRBD2 covers 8 bases. CDR3 length: 16 residues. The ends lost 2 bases at V and 1 base at J; junction bases unmatched: 6. Germline CDR1 SGHTA, CDR2 FQGNSA. For the CDR3, the DNA is TGTGCCAGCAGCTTAAGTTGGGCGGGAGGCCAAGAGACCCAGTACTTC. Protein product: CASSLSWAGGQETQYF.

CDR3 bases: TGCGCCAGCAGCTTGGGACAGGGCAACGGTGAGCAGTTCTTC. It yields the protein CASSLGQGNGEQFF. The chain joins TRBV5-1 to TRBJ2-1; 7 bases align to TRBD1. Germline V gene sequence: CDR1 SGHRS, CDR2 YFSETQ. Trimming at V came to 0 bases and at J to 9 bases, leaving 6 bases not matched to a gene. The CDR3 runs 14 residues. The entire variable domain, with the rest obtained from reference TRBV5-1 and TRBJ2-1, is as follows: KAGVTQTPRYLIKTRGQQVTLSCSPISGHRSVSWYQQTPGQGLQFLFEYFSETQRNKGNFPGRFSGRQFSNSRSEMNVSTLELGDSALYLCASSLGQGNGEQFFGPGTRLTVL.

The chain couples TRBV28 to TRBJ1-2; 11 nucleotides line up with TRBD1. This CDR3 spans 15 amino acids. The ends lost 4 bases at V and 8 bases at J; junction bases unmatched: 9. CDR1 is MDHEN and CDR2 is SYDVKM in the germline V gene. This CDR3 is CASSSRDRGLGGYTF. The CDR3 nucleotides read TGTGCCAGCAGTTCCCGGGACAGGGGGTTGGGCGGCTACACCTTC.

V gene TRBV11-2 combines with J gene TRBJ2-3; D unresolved. Trimming took off 5 bases at V and 0 bases at J, with 18 bases between the two ends. CDR1 SGHAT and CDR2 FQNNGV come from the germline V gene. The CDR3 sequence is 17 residues long. CDR3 loop: CASSQRLVSSSTDTQYF. CDR3 nucleotides: TGTGCCAGCAGCCAGCGCCTCGTTTCTTCTAGCACAGATACGCAGTATTTT.

This clone turned up a few times. CDR3 region: CASSIPTAGEAFF. The CDR3 region has the DNA TGTGCCAGTAGTATTCCTACGGCAGGAGAAGCTTTCTTT. The chain uses TRBV19 and TRBJ1-1, with unresolved D. Trimming stripped 3 bases from V and 8 bases from J, with 13 bases between. Germline CDR1 is LNHDA and CDR2 is SQIVND (reference sequence). The CDR3 consists of 13 residues.

This chain connects TRBV7-2 to TRBJ2-3; TRBD2 is a possible D gene (6 bases). This CDR3 has 14 amino acids. Germline V gene data show CDR1 as SGHTA and CDR2 as FQGNSA. V gave up 4 bases and J gave up 7 bases, with 15 bases separating them. The CDR3 here is CASSSGLLGHTQYF. For the CDR3, the DNA is TGTGCCAGCAGCTCCGGACTACTAGGGCATACGCAGTATTTT.

The chain is built from TRBV18 and TRBJ2-5; 9 nucleotides align to TRBD2. Trimming at V came to 3 bases and at J to 5 bases, leaving 7 bases not matched to a gene. CDR1 is KGHSH and CDR2 is LQKENI in the germline V gene. The length of the CDR3 is 15 residues. DNA of the CDR3: TGTGCCAGCTCACCCCGGCGGGAGGGCCGGGAGACCCAGTACTTC. This sequence encodes CASSPRREGRETQYF.

V usage is TRBV9 and J usage is TRBJ2-7; 9 nucleotides agree with TRBD1. J lost 4 bases, V lost 2 bases, and 7 bases had no gene match. This CDR3 is 15 amino acids long. From germline, CDR1 is SGDLS and CDR2 YYNGEE. Here the CDR3 reads CASSVGTGGAYEQYF. The CDR3 coding sequence is TGTGCCAGCAGCGTGGGAACAGGGGGCGCGTACGAGCAGTACTTC. Full variable domain (rest looked up from reference TRBV9 and TRBJ2-7): DSGVTQTPKHLITATGQRVTLRCSPRSGDLSVYWYQQSLDQGLQFLIQYYNGEERAKGNILERFSAQQFPDLHSELNLSSLELGDSALYFCASSVGTGGAYEQYFGPGTRLTVT.

This clone was seen only a few times. The chain joins TRBV2 to TRBJ1-5; a possible D gene is TRBD1 (6 bases). V was cut by 5 bases and J by 9 bases, with 20 bases left in between. Germline V gene lookup returns CDR1 SNHLY and CDR2 FYNNEI. The CDR3 has 15 residues. The CDR3 spells CASSTSRTVGRPQHF. For the CDR3, the DNA is TGTGCCAGCAGTACTTCCAGGACAGTCGGTCGGCCCCAGCATTTT.

The table lists this clone with a count of one. CDR3: CASSVLMWPEAFF. As DNA, the CDR3 is TGTGCCAGCAGCGTGTTGATGTGGCCTGAAGCTTTCTTT. The chain uses TRBV11-2 and TRBJ1-1; no clear D gene. CDR1 is SGHAT, CDR2 FQNNGV, per germline. The V and J ends lost 5 bases and 6 bases respectively, with 13 bases between them. The CDR3 loop spans 13 amino acids.

V and J are TRBV30 and TRBJ2-1; D call uncertain. Per the germline V gene, CDR1 is GTSNPN and CDR2 is SVGIG (reference sequence). The CDR3 runs 11 residues. The V and J ends lost 2 bases and 6 bases respectively, with 5 bases between them. The DNA of the CDR3 is TGTGCCTGGAGTTCGGGCAATGAGCAGTTCTTC. Its translation is CAWSSGNEQFF.

The sample holds a few counts of this clone. The chain employs TRBV5-1 and TRBJ2-3; no clear D. The CDR3 spans 14 residues. Germline assignment: CDR1 SGHRS and CDR2 YFSETQ. V lost 5 bases to trimming and J lost 2 bases, with 12 bases between them. The CDR3 nucleotides read TGCGCCAGCAGTATCTTCGGGTTCACAGATACGCAGTATTTT. This sequence encodes CASSIFGFTDTQYF.

Comment on this clone: The sample holds other DNA sequences that translate to the same CDR3. V gene TRBV15 combines with J gene TRBJ2-5; 7 nucleotides line up with TRBD2. Germline CDR1 LNHNV, CDR2 YYDKDF (reference sequence). V dropped 1 base and J dropped 5; count of bases not matched to a gene: 1. This CDR3 is 13 amino acids long. CDR3 in amino acids: CATSRVGGETQYF. The CDR3 DNA reads as TGTGCCACCAGCAGAGTCGGGGGGGAGACCCAGTACTTC.

This clone came up a few times. The chain combines TRBV5-4 with TRBJ2-1; 7 bases are a match to TRBD2. Germline assignment: CDR1 SGHNT and CDR2 YYREEE (reference sequence). The ends lost 7 bases at V and 2 bases at J; junction bases unmatched: 9. This CDR3 region has 15 residues. The CDR3 bases are TGTGCCAGCGCCTCGGGGGGATCTACCTACAATGAGCAGTTCTTC. Protein: CASASGGSTYNEQFF.